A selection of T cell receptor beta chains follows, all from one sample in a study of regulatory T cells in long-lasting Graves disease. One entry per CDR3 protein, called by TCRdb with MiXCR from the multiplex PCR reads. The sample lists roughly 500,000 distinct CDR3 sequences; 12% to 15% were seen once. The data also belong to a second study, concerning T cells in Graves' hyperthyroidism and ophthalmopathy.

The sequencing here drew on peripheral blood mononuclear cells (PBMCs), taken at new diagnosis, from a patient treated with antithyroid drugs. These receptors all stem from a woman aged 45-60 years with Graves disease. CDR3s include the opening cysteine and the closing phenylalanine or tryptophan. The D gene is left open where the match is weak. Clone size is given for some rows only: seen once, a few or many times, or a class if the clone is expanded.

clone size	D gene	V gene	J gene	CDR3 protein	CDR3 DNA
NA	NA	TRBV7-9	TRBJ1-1	CASSPEITEAFF	TGTGCCAGCAGCCCAGAGATCACTGAAGCTTTCTTT
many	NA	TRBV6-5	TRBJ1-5	CASSSPTAARRQPQHF	TGTGCCAGCAGTTCACCAACGGCGGCCCGCCGTCAGCCCCAGCATTTT
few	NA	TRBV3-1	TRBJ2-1	CASSQEGLAASYNEQFF	TGTGCCAGCAGCCAAGAGGGATTAGCGGCCTCCTACAATGAGCAGTTCTTC
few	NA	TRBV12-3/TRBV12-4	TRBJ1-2	CASRDTGKTYGYTF	TGTGCCAGCAGGGATACCGGGAAGACCTATGGCTACACCTTC
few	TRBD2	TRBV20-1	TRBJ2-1	CSAQTSGRPNEQFF	TGCAGTGCTCAGACTAGCGGGAGACCCAATGAGCAGTTCTTC
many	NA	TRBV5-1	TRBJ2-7	CASSLAGGGSYEQYF	TGCGCCAGCAGCTTGGCGGGGGGCGGCTCCTACGAGCAGTACTTC
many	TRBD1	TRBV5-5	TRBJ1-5	CASSLGTGSSNQPQHF	TGTGCCAGCAGCTTGGGGACAGGGTCTAGCAATCAGCCCCAGCATTTT
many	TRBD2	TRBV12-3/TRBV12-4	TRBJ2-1	CASRRLAGGYNEQFF	TGTGCCAGCAGGAGACTAGCGGGAGGGTACAATGAGCAGTTCTTC
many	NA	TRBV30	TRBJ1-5	CACAAGDSNQPQHF	TGTGCCTGCGCAGCAGGGGATAGCAATCAGCCCCAGCATTTT
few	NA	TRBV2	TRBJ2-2	CASSELEGNTGELFF	TGTGCCAGCAGTGAACTGGAGGGAAACACCGGGGAGCTGTTTTTT
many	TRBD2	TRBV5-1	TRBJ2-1	CASSNMIAGNEQFF	TGCGCCAGCAGCAATATGATAGCGGGCAATGAGCAGTTCTTC
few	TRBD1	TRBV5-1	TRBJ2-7	CASSSDGTGTYEQYF	TGCGCCAGCAGCTCGGATGGGACAGGGACCTACGAGCAGTACTTC
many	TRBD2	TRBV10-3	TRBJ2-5	CAISESNGLVLETQYF	TGTGCCATCAGTGAGTCGAATGGACTAGTTCTTGAGACCCAGTACTTC
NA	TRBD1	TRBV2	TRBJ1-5	CASRNRGINQPQHF	TGTGCCAGCAGAAACAGGGGGATCAATCAGCCCCAGCATTTT
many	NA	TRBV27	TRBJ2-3	CASALAASRTDTQYF	TGTGCCAGCGCCCTTGCGGCGAGCCGCACAGATACGCAGTATTTT
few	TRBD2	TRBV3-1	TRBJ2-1	CASLNRASGRAFSYNEQFF	TGTGCCAGCCTAAATCGGGCTAGCGGGAGGGCCTTCTCCTACAATGAGCAGTTCTTC
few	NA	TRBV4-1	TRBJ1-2	CASSPLSGFLGGYTF	TGCGCCAGCAGCCCTCTTTCAGGATTCCTCGGCGGCTACACCTTC
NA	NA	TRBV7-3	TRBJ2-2	CASSLMASYTGELFF	TGTGCCAGCAGCTTAATGGCAAGCTACACCGGGGAGCTGTTTTTT
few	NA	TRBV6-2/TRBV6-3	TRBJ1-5	CASSYAQTPNSNQPQHF	TGTGCCAGCAGTTACGCCCAGACACCTAATAGCAATCAGCCCCAGCATTTT
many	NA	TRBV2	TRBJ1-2	CASTRTIYGYTF	TGTGCCAGTACCAGGACGATCTATGGCTACACCTTC
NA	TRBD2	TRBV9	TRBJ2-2	CASSPGTSGSTGTGELFF	TGTGCCAGCAGCCCCGGGACTAGCGGGAGTACGGGCACCGGGGAGCTGTTTTTT
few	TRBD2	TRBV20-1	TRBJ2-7	CSAGTSGSMYEQYF	TGCAGTGCGGGGACTAGCGGGAGTATGTACGAGCAGTACTTC
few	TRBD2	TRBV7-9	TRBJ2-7	CASSIGLAGVFEQYF	TGTGCCAGCAGCATCGGACTAGCGGGAGTTTTTGAGCAGTACTTC
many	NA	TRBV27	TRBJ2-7	CASSFGDSSYEQYF	TGTGCCAGCAGTTTCGGGGACTCCTCCTACGAGCAGTACTTC